These T cell receptor beta chains were read from a single sample in a study of blood T cells in healthy people across ages. Using its own MiXCR run on the 5' RACE reads, TCRdb lists one record per CDR3 protein. The sample consists of about 680,000 distinct CDR3 sequences, approximately 49% of them appearing once. The sample consisted of blood. All receptors come from a woman aged 60-75 years in good health. Both conserved end residues are part of each CDR3. The order of the fields is D gene, V gene, J gene, clone size, CDR3 protein, CDR3 DNA. A D gene is named only where the DNA matches it firmly. Size values are once, few and many counts, or a class for expanded clones, and some rows have none.

.	TRBV5-1	TRBJ2-7	.	CASSISGRYEQYF	TGCGCCAGCAGTATCTCGGGAAGGTACGAGCAGTACTTC
.	TRBV20-1	TRBJ2-3	.	CSASRGLSTDTQYF	TGCAGTGCTTCCAGGGGCCTTAGCACAGATACGCAGTATTTT
.	TRBV4-2	TRBJ2-7	few	CASSSQGINEQYF	TGTGCCAGCAGCTCTCAGGGGATTAACGAGCAGTACTTC
.	TRBV20-1	TRBJ2-7	few	CSARVANRYEQYF	TGCAGTGCTAGGGTGGCCAACCGCTACGAGCAGTACTTC
.	TRBV7-2	TRBJ1-4	.	CASSLAPPGLGNEKLFF	TGTGCCAGCAGCTTAGCCCCCCCAGGGCTGGGCAATGAAAAACTGTTTTTT
TRBD1	TRBV6-6	TRBJ1-2	.	CASRYKFRDRSMDGYTF	TGTGCCAGCAGGTACAAGTTCAGGGACAGGTCTATGGATGGCTACACCTTC
TRBD2	TRBV7-2	TRBJ2-5	.	CASSRSGTSGRPQETQYF	TGTGCCAGCAGCCGCTCCGGGACTAGCGGGAGGCCTCAAGAGACCCAGTACTTC
.	TRBV20-1	TRBJ2-1	.	CSAEGLASYNEQFF	TGCAGTGCCGAGGGGCTAGCGAGTTACAATGAGCAGTTCTTC
.	TRBV9	TRBJ1-2	.	CASTNREFSGYTF	TGTGCCAGCACCAACAGGGAATTCTCTGGCTACACCTTC
.	TRBV20-1	TRBJ1-1	.	CSARSGLMNTEAFF	TGCAGTGCTAGGTCAGGACTGATGAACACTGAAGCTTTCTTT
.	TRBV6-2/TRBV6-3	TRBJ2-4	few	CASSYSNRDLAKNIQYF	TGTGCCAGCAGTTACTCCAACAGGGATCTAGCCAAAAACATTCAGTACTTC
.	TRBV20-1	TRBJ2-7	.	CSARDDSLGQVTEQYF	TGCAGTGCTAGAGACGACAGTCTAGGTCAGGTCACTGAGCAGTACTTC
.	TRBV15	TRBJ2-1	few	CATPMGAYSRNEQFF	TGTGCCACCCCCATGGGGGCCTACTCGCGGAATGAGCAGTTCTTC
.	TRBV7-6	TRBJ2-7	.	CASSQARGGSEQYF	TGTGCCAGCAGCCAGGCGCGGGGAGGCAGCGAGCAGTACTTC
.	TRBV25-1	TRBJ1-3	.	CASSEAGEGILSGNTIYF	TGTGCCAGCAGTGAGGCCGGCGAGGGAATACTCTCCGGAAACACCATATATTTT
TRBD2	TRBV3-1	TRBJ2-1	many	CASSQDLGLAGGGDEQFF	TGTGCCAGCAGCCAAGATCTTGGCCTAGCGGGAGGAGGAGATGAGCAGTTCTTC
TRBD1	TRBV7-2	TRBJ2-5	.	CASSPGGWETQYF	TGTGCCAGCAGCCCAGGGGGATGGGAGACCCAGTACTTC
.	TRBV5-6	TRBJ2-1	.	CASSSGFHQFF	TGTGCCAGCAGCTCGGGATTCCACCAGTTCTTC
TRBD1	TRBV6-6	TRBJ1-2	.	CASSDGQGKLGYTF	TGTGCCAGCAGTGACGGACAGGGTAAACTTGGCTACACCTTC
TRBD1	TRBV29-1	TRBJ1-2	.	CSVRTGSGYTF	TGCAGCGTCCGGACAGGGAGCGGCTACACCTTC
.	TRBV7-6	TRBJ2-3	few	CASSDRDVGNTDTQYF	TGTGCCAGCAGCGATCGCGACGTAGGTAACACAGATACGCAGTATTTT
TRBD2	TRBV29-1	TRBJ2-4	.	CSVLRLAGNYEQYF	TGCAGCGTTTTGCGACTAGCGGGAAACTATGAGCAGTACTTC
.	TRBV28	TRBJ1-2	.	CATLPEGLYGYTF	TGTGCCACCTTGCCCGAAGGTCTCTATGGCTACACCTTC
TRBD1	TRBV4-3	TRBJ2-7	many	CASSQDLWDRDSYEQYF	TGCGCCAGCAGCCAAGATCTTTGGGACAGGGACTCCTACGAGCAGTACTTC
.	TRBV30	TRBJ2-5	once	CAWSVGQPAQYF	TGTGCCTGGAGTGTAGGGCAGCCAGCCCAGTACTTC
.	TRBV30	TRBJ1-1	.	CAWSRGVTEAFF	TGTGCCTGGAGCCGAGGGGTCACTGAAGCTTTCTTT
.	TRBV4-3	TRBJ2-3	.	CASSQGAFRADTQYF	TGCGCCAGCAGCCAAGGGGCTTTTCGCGCAGATACGCAGTATTTT
.	TRBV10-3	TRBJ2-5	.	CAISRKGGQWETQYF	TGTGCCATCAGTCGGAAAGGGGGGCAGTGGGAGACCCAGTACTTC
.	TRBV28	TRBJ2-1	.	CASSLSPGPYNEQFF	TGTGCCAGCAGTTTATCCCCTGGACCCTACAATGAGCAGTTCTTC
TRBD2	TRBV20-1	TRBJ2-7	.	CSASTSASFYEQYF	TGCAGTGCCTCTACTAGCGCCTCTTTCTACGAGCAGTACTTC
.	TRBV12-3/TRBV12-4	TRBJ2-1	.	CASSGRINEQFF	TGTGCCAGCAGTGGGAGGATCAATGAGCAGTTCTTC
.	TRBV28	TRBJ2-6	few	CASRFSSSGANVLTF	TGTGCCAGCAGATTTAGCTCCTCTGGGGCCAACGTCCTGACTTTC
.	TRBV7-2	TRBJ2-5	.	CASSVGPRETQYF	TGTGCCAGCAGCGTAGGGCCCAGAGAGACCCAGTACTTC
.	TRBV12-3/TRBV12-4	TRBJ1-5	.	CASSLDRLPNQPQHF	TGTGCCAGCAGTTTAGACCGCCTCCCCAATCAGCCCCAGCATTTT
.	TRBV29-1	TRBJ2-7	many	CSVAKWGSGQYF	TGCAGCGTTGCTAAATGGGGCTCGGGGCAGTACTTC
TRBD1	TRBV3-1	TRBJ1-2	.	CASSLRDRVGYGYTF	TGTGCCAGCAGTCTTCGGGACAGGGTTGGCTATGGCTACACCTTC
.	TRBV9	TRBJ2-1	.	CASSAAGDFYNEQFF	TGTGCCAGCAGCGCAGCTGGAGACTTCTACAATGAGCAGTTCTTC
TRBD1	TRBV7-2	TRBJ2-5	few	CASRTGGLQTQYF	TGTGCCAGCAGGACAGGGGGCCTCCAGACCCAGTACTTC
TRBD1	TRBV4-2	TRBJ1-2	few	CASSNRQGGYTF	TGTGCCAGCAGCAACCGACAGGGAGGCTACACCTTC
TRBD2	TRBV5-4	TRBJ2-1	.	CASSSSGREYKNEQFF	TGTGCCAGCAGCTCTAGCGGGAGGGAATACAAAAATGAGCAGTTCTTC
.	TRBV5-1	TRBJ1-1	few	CASRFIDLNTEAFF	TGCGCCAGCAGGTTCATAGATTTGAACACTGAAGCTTTCTTT
TRBD2	TRBV6-5	TRBJ2-3	once	CASSYTSGAGGDTQYF	TGTGCCAGCAGTTACACTAGCGGGGCCGGGGGGGATACGCAGTATTTT
.	TRBV4-2	TRBJ2-7	few	CASAPFGSYEQYF	TGTGCCAGCGCCCCGTTTGGATCCTACGAGCAGTACTTC
.	TRBV7-2	TRBJ1-5	.	CASSLSSGRTLRQPQHF	TGTGCTAGCAGCCTATCGAGTGGACGAACTCTCCGTCAGCCCCAGCATTTT
.	TRBV7-2	TRBJ2-7	.	CASSPSRASYEQYF	TGTGCCAGCAGCCCCAGCAGGGCCTCCTACGAGCAGTACTTC
.	TRBV12-3/TRBV12-4	TRBJ1-2	.	CASSSLDRKSGYTF	TGTGCCAGCAGCTCCCTCGACAGGAAATCTGGCTACACCTTC
.	TRBV4-3	TRBJ2-5	.	CASSQLEGNEQYF	TGCGCCAGCAGCCAACTAGAGGGTAATGAGCAGTACTTC